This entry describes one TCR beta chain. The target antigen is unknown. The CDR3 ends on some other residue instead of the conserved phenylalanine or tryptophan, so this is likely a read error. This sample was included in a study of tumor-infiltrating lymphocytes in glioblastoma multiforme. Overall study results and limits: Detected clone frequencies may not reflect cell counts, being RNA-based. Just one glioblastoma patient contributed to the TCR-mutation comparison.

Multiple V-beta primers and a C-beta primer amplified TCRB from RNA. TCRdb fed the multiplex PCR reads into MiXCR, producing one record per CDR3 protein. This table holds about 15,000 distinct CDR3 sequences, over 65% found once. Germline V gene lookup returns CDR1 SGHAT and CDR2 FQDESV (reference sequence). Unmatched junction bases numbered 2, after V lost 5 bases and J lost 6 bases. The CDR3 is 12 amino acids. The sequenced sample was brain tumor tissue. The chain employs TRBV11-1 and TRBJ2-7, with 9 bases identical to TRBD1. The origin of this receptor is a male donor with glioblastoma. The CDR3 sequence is CASSGQGREQYT. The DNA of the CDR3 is TGTGCCAGCAGCGGACAGGGGCGCGAGCAGTACACA.